The 19 T cell receptor beta chains presented below share a single source sample, sequenced in a study of blood T cell repertoires in COVID-19. Clones were sequenced by immunoSEQ multiplex PCR, and TCRdb holds only the in-frame ones, with some missing. The table lists some 46,000 clones, around 79% of them singletons. Input material: peripheral blood. These receptors came from a woman aged 60-75 years with acute or convalescent COVID-19.

CDR3 in amino acids: CATSESGYGELFF. As DNA, the CDR3 is TGTGCCACCAGTGAATCAGGATACGGGGAGCTGTTTTTT. V and J are TRBV24-1 and TRBJ2-2; D unclear. Germline V CDR1 and CDR2: KGHDR, SFDVKD. The length of the CDR3 is 13 residues. V was cut by 4 bases and J by 7 bases, with 9 bases left in between.

The J gene is TRBJ1-2, the V gene TRBV27; D is uncertain. Germline V gene sequence: CDR1 MNHEY, CDR2 SMNVEV (reference sequence). The CDR3 totals 12 residues. Trimming took 6 bases from V and 7 from J, leaving 12 bases between them. The CDR3 here is CASSREGLGYTF. The CDR3 coding sequence is TGTGCCAGCAGCCGGGAGGGTCTTGGCTACACCTTC.

This clone has just a few counts. This sequence joins TRBV9 and TRBJ2-5; the D gene is possibly TRBD1 (5 bases). V lost 0 bases, J lost 1 base, and 10 bases lay in between. Germline assignment: CDR1 SGDLS and CDR2 YYNGEE. There are 15 residues in the CDR3. CDR3 residues: CASSVGVGLQETQYF. CDR3 coding DNA: TGTGCCAGCAGCGTAGGGGTGGGGCTCCAAGAGACCCAGTACTTC.

V gene TRBV9 combines with J gene TRBJ2-3; 8 bases are shared with TRBD2. Germline lookup yields CDR1 SGDLS and CDR2 YYNGEE. V shed 3 bases and J 6 bases; nucleotides not matched to a gene: 6. The length of the CDR3 is 14 residues. The CDR3 protein is CASSGAGAGDTQYF. Written as DNA, the CDR3 is TGTGCCAGCAGCGGAGCGGGGGCGGGGGATACGCAGTATTTT.

The V call is TRBV2, the J call TRBJ2-7; TRBD2 matches 12 bases. CDR3 length: 15 amino acids. Germline V gene lookup returns CDR1 SNHLY and CDR2 FYNNEI. V dropped 7 bases and J dropped 1; count of bases not matched to a gene: 5. The CDR3 loop reads CASMGGLAGSYEQYF. DNA of the CDR3: TGTGCCAGCATGGGGGGACTAGCGGGTTCCTACGAGCAGTACTTC.

This clone was counted only a few times. The chain carries TRBV19 and TRBJ2-3, with D maybe TRBD2 (6 bases). Germline lookup yields CDR1 LNHDA and CDR2 SQIVND (reference sequence). This CDR3 is built from 11 residues. V lost 10 bases to trimming and J lost 4 bases, with 9 bases between them. In DNA form, the CDR3 reads TGTGCCACCAGACTAGCAGATACGCAGTATTTT. This translates into CATRLADTQYF.

V is TRBV10-2 and J is TRBJ2-4; 10 nucleotides align to TRBD1. From germline, CDR1 is WSHSY and CDR2 SAAADI. The CDR3 is 14 residues long. After removal of 5 bases from V and 5 bases from J, the junction contained 3 bases not matched to a gene. For the CDR3, the DNA is TGCGCCAGCAGTCACGGGACAGGGGAAAACATTCAGTACTTC. Translated: CASSHGTGENIQYF.

This sequence joins TRBV7-2 and TRBJ2-4, with 8 positions matching TRBD2. Germline-derived CDR1 and CDR2 are SGHTA and FQGNSA. The CDR3 has 15 residues. With V trimmed by 5 bases and J by 7 bases, 10 bases remained unmatched. The DNA of the CDR3 is TGTGCCAGCAGCCCAGACCTTATAGCGGGGAACATTCAGTACTTC. Residues: CASSPDLIAGNIQYF.

V usage is TRBV7-6 and J usage is TRBJ2-1, with 8 bases aligning to TRBD1. The CDR3 extends over 15 amino acids. V gave up 5 bases and J gave up 8 bases; unmatched junction bases: 11. CDR1 is SGHVS, CDR2 FNYEAQ, per germline. CDR3 amino acids: CASSLLGQGIYEQFF. In nucleotides, the CDR3 is TGTGCCAGCAGCCTTCTCGGACAGGGTATCTATGAGCAGTTCTTC.

J is TRBJ1-1 and V is TRBV30; TRBD1 matches at 7 bases. J lost 5 bases, V lost 5 bases, and 8 bases had no gene match. The CDR3 extends over 13 amino acids. Germline CDR1 GTSNPN, CDR2 SVGIG (reference sequence). CDR3 nucleotide sequence: TGTGCCTGGGAAAACAGGGGAGGAACTGAAGCTTTCTTT. Protein: CAWENRGGTEAFF.

The rearrangement uses TRBV29-1 and TRBJ2-7, with 7 bases aligning to TRBD1. Germline CDR1 reads SQVTM; CDR2 reads ANQGSEA. With 6 bases clipped from V and 6 bases from J, the junction kept 11 bases outside the gene matches. This CDR3 is built from 13 residues. DNA of the CDR3: TGCAGCGTGCAGACAGGGAGCCTTGGCGAGCAGTACTTC. Amino acids: CSVQTGSLGEQYF.

The count of this clone is one. This chain joins TRBV19 and TRBJ1-2; 7 bases match TRBD1. The CDR3 contains 15 residues. V gave up 4 bases and J gave up 4 bases; unmatched junction bases: 9. Looked up from germline, CDR1 is LNHDA and CDR2 is SQIVND (reference sequence). The CDR3 region has the DNA TGTGCCAGTAGTAATGCCCGGGACAGCTTCTATGGCTACACCTTC. It is translated as CASSNARDSFYGYTF.

V gene TRBV7-2 combines with J gene TRBJ1-1; D is perhaps TRBD1 (6 bases). CDR3 size: 13 residues. V lost 1 base and J 6 bases, leaving 9 bases between the germline ends. CDR1 is SGHTA and CDR2 is FQGNSA in the germline V gene. CDR3 DNA: TGTGCCAGCAGCTTAGACAGGGCCGCTGAAGCTTTCTTT. Translating gives CASSLDRAAEAFF.

This clone was observed a few times. This chain joins TRBV18 and TRBJ1-6, with D tentatively TRBD1 (6 bases). The CDR3 runs to 15 residues. Trimming took off 3 bases at V and 7 bases at J, with 13 bases between the two ends. CDR1 is KGHSH and CDR2 is LQKENI in the germline V gene. The CDR3 here is CASSPLQGRNSPLHF. CDR3 DNA sequence: TGTGCCAGCTCACCCCTACAGGGTAGAAATTCACCCCTCCACTTT. The full variable domain, rest sourced from reference TRBV18 and TRBJ1-6, is NAGVMQNPRHLVRRRGQEARLRCSPMKGHSHVYWYRQLPEEGLKFMVYLQKENIIDESGMPKERFSAEFPKEGPSILRIQQVVRGDSAAYFCASSPLQGRNSPLHFGNGTRLTVT.

V usage is TRBV27 and J usage is TRBJ2-1; unclear D gene. V lost 5 bases and J lost 9, with 14 bases in between. The germline V gene has CDR1 MNHEY and CDR2 SMNVEV (reference sequence). The CDR3 is 13 residues long. The CDR3 sequence is CASSQNQVSEQFF. CDR3 sequence (DNA): TGTGCCAGCAGTCAGAATCAAGTAAGTGAGCAGTTCTTC.

The J gene is TRBJ1-6, the V gene TRBV15; 7 bases are a match to TRBD1. Germline trimming cut 1 base from V and 6 bases from J; bases unmatched to any gene: 3. The germline V gene encodes CDR1 LNHNV and CDR2 YYDKDF (reference sequence). The CDR3 extends over 15 amino acids. CDR3 protein: CATSRARGRNSPLHF. DNA for the CDR3: TGTGCCACCAGCAGAGCGAGGGGGCGTAATTCACCCCTCCACTTT.

This clone was observed a few times. V gene TRBV6-1 combines with J gene TRBJ1-1; D gene uncertain. Germline CDR1 MNHNS, CDR2 SASEGT. The CDR3 runs to 13 residues. Between the trimmed V and J ends, which lost 8 bases and 4 bases, there was a span of 14 bases. CDR3 sequence (DNA): TGTGCCAGCCCGAGAGGGCCGAGCACTGAAGCTTTCTTT. It codes for CASPRGPSTEAFF.

This chain joins TRBV4-3 and TRBJ1-5; D is perhaps TRBD1 (6 bases). CDR3 length: 15 amino acids. V gave up 4 bases and J gave up 7 bases, with 17 bases separating them. Germline V gene data show CDR1 as LGHNA and CDR2 as YSLEER. CDR3 coding DNA: TGCGCCAGCAGCCTCGGGCGGGGGGGCGGACAGCCCCAGCATTTT. This translates into CASSLGRGGGQPQHF.

This rearrangement joins TRBV24-1 to TRBJ1-1; D is ambiguous. Germline CDR1 is KGHDR and CDR2 is SFDVKD. V was cut by 12 bases and J by 0 bases, with 13 bases left in between. The CDR3 extends over 13 amino acids. The CDR3 sequence is CAPGGGVNTEAFF. The CDR3 bases are TGTGCCCCCGGAGGAGGTGTGAACACTGAAGCTTTCTTT.